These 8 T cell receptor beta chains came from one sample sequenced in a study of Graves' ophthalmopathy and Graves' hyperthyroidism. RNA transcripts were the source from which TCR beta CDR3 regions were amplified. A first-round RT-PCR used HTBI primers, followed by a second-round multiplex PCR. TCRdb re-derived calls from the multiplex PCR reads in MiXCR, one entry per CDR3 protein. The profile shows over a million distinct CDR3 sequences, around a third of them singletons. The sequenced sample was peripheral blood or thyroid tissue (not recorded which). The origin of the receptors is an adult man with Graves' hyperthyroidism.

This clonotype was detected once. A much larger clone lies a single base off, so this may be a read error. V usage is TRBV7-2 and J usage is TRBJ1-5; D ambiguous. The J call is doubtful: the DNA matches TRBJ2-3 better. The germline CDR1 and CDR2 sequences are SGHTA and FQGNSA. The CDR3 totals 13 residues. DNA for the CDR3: TGTGCCAGCAGCAGCCAAGGCGATCAGCCCCAGTATTTT. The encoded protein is CASSSQGDQPQYF.

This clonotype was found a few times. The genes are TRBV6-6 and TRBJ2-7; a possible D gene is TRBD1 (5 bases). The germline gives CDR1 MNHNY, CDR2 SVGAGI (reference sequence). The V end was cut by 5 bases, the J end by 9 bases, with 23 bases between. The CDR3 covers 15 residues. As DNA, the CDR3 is TGTGCCAGCAGTGAAATCAGGGTGGGGAAACCTGTGCAGTACTTC. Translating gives CASSEIRVGKPVQYF.

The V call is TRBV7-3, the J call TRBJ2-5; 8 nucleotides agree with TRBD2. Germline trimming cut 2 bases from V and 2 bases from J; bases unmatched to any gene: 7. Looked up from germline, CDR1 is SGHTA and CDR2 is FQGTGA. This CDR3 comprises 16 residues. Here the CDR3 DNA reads TGTGCCAGCAGCTTAGATTCGGCGGGGGGTCAAGAGACCCAGTACTTC. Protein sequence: CASSLDSAGGQETQYF.

In DNA form, the CDR3 reads TGCAGCCACGGACGAAAAGAGACCCAGTACTTC. It specifies CSHGRKETQYF. The gene calls are TRBV29-1 and TRBJ2-5, with D unresolved. V gave up 8 bases and J gave up 3 bases, with 10 bases separating them. The germline V gene has CDR1 SQVTM and CDR2 ANQGSEA. The CDR3 has 11 amino acids.

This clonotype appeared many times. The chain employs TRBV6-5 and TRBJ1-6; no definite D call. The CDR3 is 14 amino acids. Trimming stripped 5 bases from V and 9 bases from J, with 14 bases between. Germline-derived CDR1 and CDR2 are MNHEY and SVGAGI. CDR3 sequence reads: CASSPTLTRSPLHF. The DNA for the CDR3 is TGTGCCAGCAGTCCGACACTCACTCGTTCACCCCTCCACTTT.

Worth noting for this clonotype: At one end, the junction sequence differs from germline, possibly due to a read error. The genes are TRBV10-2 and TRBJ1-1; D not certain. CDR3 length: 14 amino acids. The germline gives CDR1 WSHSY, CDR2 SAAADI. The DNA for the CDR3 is TGTGCCAGCAGCTCAGAGGCTGATCACGCTGAAGCTTTCTTT. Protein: CASSSEADHAEAFF.

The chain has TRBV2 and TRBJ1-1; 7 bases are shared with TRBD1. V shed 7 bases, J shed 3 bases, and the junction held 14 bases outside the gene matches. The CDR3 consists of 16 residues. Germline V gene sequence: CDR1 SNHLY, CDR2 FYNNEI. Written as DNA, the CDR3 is TGTGCCAGCACCTTCAGGGACAGCTCGGAGGACACTGAAGCTTTCTTT. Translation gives CASTFRDSSEDTEAFF. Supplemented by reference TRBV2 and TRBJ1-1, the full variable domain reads EPEVTQTPSHQVTQMGQEVILRCVPISNHLYFYWYRQILGQKVEFLVSFYNNEISEKSEIFDDQFSVERPDGSNFTLKIRSTKLEDSAMYFCASTFRDSSEDTEAFFGQGTRLTVV.

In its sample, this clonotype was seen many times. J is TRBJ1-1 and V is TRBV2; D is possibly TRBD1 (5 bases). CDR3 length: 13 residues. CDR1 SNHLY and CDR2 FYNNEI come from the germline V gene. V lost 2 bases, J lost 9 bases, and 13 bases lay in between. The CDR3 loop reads CASSESGGAKAFF. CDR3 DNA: TGTGCCAGCAGTGAATCAGGTGGGGCTAAAGCTTTCTTT.